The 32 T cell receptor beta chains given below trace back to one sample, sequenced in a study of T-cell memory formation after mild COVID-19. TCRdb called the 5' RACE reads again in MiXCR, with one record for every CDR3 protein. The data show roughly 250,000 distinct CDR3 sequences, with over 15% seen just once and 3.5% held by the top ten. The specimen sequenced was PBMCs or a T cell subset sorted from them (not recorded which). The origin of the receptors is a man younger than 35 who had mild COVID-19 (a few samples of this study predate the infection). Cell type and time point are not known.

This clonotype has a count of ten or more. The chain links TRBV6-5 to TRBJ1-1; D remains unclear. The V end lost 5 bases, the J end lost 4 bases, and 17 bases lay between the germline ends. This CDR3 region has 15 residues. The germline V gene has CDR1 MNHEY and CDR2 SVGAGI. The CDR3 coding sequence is TGTGCCAGCAGTGACATCCGTCAGGTGGGCACTGAAGCTTTCTTT. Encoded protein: CASSDIRQVGTEAFF.

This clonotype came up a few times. The CDR3 nucleotides are TGTGCCAGCAGCCCCTACAGGGGGTCTGATGAAAAACTGTTTTTT. Translated, it gives CASSPYRGSDEKLFF. The chain uses TRBV3-1 and TRBJ1-4; 8 bases match TRBD1. Trimming at V came to 4 bases and at J to 6 bases, leaving 7 bases not matched to a gene. This CDR3 comprises 15 residues. Per germline, CDR1 LGHDT and CDR2 YNNKEL (reference sequence).

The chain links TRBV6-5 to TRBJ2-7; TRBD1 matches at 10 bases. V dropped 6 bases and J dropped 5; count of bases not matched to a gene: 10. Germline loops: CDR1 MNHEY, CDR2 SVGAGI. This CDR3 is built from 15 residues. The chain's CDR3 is CASRRTGTGANEQYF. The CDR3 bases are TGTGCCAGCAGAAGAACCGGGACAGGGGCTAACGAGCAGTACTTC.

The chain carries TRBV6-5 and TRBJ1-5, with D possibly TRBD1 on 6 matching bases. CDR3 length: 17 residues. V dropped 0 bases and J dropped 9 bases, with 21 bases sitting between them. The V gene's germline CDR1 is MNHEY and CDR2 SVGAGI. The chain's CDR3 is CASSYSIGGAGLWPQHF. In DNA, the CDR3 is TGTGCCAGCAGTTACTCGATAGGGGGGGCAGGGCTATGGCCCCAGCATTTT.

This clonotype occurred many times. The CDR3, as DNA: TGTGCCAGCAGCTCCCAGGGTAGCGGGGCCAACGTCCTGACTTTC. Residues: CASSSQGSGANVLTF. The chain couples TRBV11-2 to TRBJ2-6; possibly TRBD1 for D (5 bases). The germline V gene has CDR1 SGHAT and CDR2 FQNNGV. V was clipped by 4 bases and J by 4 bases, with 11 bases between them. The CDR3 is 15 amino acids.

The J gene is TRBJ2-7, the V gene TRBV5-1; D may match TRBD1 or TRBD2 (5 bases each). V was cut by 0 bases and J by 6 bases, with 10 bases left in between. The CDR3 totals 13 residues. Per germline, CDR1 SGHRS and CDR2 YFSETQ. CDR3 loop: CASSLAGTGEQYF. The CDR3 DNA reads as TGCGCCAGCAGCTTGGCGGGGACCGGCGAGCAGTACTTC.

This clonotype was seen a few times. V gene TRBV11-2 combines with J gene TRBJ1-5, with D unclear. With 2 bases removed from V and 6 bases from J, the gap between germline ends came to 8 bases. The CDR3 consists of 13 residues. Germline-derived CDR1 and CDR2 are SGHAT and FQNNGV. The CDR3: CASSLTYAQPQHF. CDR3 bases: TGTGCCAGCAGCTTAACGTACGCTCAGCCCCAGCATTTT.

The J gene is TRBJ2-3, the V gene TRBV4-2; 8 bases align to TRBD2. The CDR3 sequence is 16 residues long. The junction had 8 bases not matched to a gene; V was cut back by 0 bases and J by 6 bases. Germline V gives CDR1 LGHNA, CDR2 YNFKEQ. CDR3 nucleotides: TGTGCCAGCAGCCAAGAAAGTCCGGGGGGGTTTGATACGCAGTATTTT. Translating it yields CASSQESPGGFDTQYF.

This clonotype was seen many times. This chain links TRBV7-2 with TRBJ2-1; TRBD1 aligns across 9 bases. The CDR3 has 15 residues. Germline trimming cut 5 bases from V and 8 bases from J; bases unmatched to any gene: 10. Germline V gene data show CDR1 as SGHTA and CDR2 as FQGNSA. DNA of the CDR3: TGTGCCAGCAGCCTAAGAGGACAGGGGCGGGATGAGCAGTTCTTC. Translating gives CASSLRGQGRDEQFF.

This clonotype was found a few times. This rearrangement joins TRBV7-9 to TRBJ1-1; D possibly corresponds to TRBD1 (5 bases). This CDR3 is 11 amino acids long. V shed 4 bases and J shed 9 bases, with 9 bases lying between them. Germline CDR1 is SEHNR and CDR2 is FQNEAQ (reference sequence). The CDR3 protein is CASSSGRKAFF. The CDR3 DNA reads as TGTGCCAGCAGCTCGGGACGGAAAGCTTTCTTT.

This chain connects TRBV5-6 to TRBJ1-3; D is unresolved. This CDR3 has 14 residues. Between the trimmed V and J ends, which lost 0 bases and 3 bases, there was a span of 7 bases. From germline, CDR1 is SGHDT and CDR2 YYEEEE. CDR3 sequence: CASSLVSVGNTIYF. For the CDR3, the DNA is TGTGCCAGCAGCTTGGTCTCAGTTGGAAACACCATATATTTT. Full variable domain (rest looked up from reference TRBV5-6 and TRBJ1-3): DAGVTQSPTHLIKTRGQQVTLRCSPKSGHDTVSWYQQALGQGPQFIFQYYEEEERQRGNFPDRFSGHQFPNYSSELNVNALLLGDSALYLCASSLVSVGNTIYFGEGSWLTVV.

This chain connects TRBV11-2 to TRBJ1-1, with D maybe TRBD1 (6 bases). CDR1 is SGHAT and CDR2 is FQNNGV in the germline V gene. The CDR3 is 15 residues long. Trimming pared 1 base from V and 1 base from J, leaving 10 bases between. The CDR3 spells CASSLAGAQNTEAFF. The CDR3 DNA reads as TGTGCCAGCAGCTTAGCGGGGGCTCAGAACACTGAAGCTTTCTTT. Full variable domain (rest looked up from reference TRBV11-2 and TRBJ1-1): EAGVAQSPRYKIIEKRQSVAFWCNPISGHATLYWYQQILGQGPKLLIQFQNNGVVDDSQLPKDRFSAERLKGVDSTLKIQPAKLEDSAVYLCASSLAGAQNTEAFFGQGTRLTVV.

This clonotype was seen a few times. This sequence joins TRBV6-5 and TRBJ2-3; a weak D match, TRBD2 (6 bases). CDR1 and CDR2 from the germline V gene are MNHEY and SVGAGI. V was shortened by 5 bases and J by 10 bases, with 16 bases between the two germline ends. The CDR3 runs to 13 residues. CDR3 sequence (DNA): TGTGCCAGCAGTCCTGGGCGCGGGGAAGCGCAGTATTTT. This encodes CASSPGRGEAQYF.

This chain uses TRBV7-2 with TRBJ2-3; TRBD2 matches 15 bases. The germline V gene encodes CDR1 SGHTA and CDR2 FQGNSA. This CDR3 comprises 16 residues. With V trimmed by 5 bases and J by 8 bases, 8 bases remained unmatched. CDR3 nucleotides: TGTGCCAGCAGCCCGGGACTAGCGGGGGGCCTAGGTACGCAGTATTTT. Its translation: CASSPGLAGGLGTQYF. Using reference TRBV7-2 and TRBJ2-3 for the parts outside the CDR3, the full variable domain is GAGVSQSPSNKVTEKGKDVELRCDPISGHTALYWYRQSLGQGLEFLIYFQGNSAPDKSGLPSDRFSAERTGGSVSTLTIQRTQQEDSAVYLCASSPGLAGGLGTQYFGPGTRLTVL.

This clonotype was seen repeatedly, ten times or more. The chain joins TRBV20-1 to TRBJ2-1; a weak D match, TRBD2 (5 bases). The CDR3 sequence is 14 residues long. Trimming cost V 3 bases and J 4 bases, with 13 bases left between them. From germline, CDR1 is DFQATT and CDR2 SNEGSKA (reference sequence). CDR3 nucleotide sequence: TGCAGTGCTAGGGACTCGTTACGATACAATGAGCAGTTCTTC. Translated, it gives CSARDSLRYNEQFF.

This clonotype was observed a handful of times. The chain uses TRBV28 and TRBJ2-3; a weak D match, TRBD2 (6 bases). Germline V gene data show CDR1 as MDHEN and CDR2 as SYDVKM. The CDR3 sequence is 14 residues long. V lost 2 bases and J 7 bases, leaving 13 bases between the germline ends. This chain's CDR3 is CASSLTGGWNTQYF. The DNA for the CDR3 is TGTGCCAGCAGTTTAACCGGAGGGTGGAATACGCAGTATTTT.

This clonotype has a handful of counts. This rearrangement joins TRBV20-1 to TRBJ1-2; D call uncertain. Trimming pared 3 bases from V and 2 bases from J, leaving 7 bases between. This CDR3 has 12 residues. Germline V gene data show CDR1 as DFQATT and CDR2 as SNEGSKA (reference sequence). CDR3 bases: TGCAGTGCTAGGTCCGGGAACTATGGCTACACCTTC. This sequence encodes CSARSGNYGYTF.

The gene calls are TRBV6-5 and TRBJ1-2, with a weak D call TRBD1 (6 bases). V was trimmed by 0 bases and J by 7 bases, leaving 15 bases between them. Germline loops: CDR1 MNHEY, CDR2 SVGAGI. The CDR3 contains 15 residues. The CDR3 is CASSYSGGTTSGYTF. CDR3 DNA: TGTGCCAGCAGTTACTCCGGGGGGACAACCTCTGGCTACACCTTC.

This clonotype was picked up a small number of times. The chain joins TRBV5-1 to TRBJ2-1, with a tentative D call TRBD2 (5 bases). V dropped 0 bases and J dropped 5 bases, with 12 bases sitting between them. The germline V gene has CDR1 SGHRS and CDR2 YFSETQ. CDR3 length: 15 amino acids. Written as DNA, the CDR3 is TGCGCCAGCAGCTTGGGTGGACTGGGTAACAATGAGCAGTTCTTC. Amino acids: CASSLGGLGNNEQFF.

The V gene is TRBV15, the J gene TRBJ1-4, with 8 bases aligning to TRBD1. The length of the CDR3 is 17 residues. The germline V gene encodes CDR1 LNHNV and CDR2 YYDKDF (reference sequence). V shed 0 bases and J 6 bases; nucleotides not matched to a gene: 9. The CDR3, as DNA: TGTGCCACCAGCAGAGAAACGCAGGGGGCGGGTTATGAAAAACTGTTTTTT. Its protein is CATSRETQGAGYEKLFF.

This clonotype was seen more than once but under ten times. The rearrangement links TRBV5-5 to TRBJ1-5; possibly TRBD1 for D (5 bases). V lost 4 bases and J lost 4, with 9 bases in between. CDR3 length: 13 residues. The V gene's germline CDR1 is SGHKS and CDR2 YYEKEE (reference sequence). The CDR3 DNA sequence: TGTGCCAGCAGCCGGGGCCCTAATCAGCCCCAGCATTTT. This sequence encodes CASSRGPNQPQHF. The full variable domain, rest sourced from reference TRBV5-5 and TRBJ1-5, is DAGVTQSPTHLIKTRGQQVTLRCSPISGHKSVSWYQQVLGQGPQFIFQYYEKEERGRGNFPDRFSARQFPNYSSELNVNALLLGDSALYLCASSRGPNQPQHFGDGTRLSIL.

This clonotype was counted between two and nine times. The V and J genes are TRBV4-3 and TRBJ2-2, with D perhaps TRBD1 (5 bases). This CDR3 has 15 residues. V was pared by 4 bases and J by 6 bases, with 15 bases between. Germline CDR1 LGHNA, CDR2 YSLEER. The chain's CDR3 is CASSPRTIDPGELFF. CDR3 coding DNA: TGCGCCAGCAGCCCCCGGACAATCGACCCCGGGGAGCTGTTTTTT.

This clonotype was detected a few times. CDR3 DNA: TGTGCCAGCAGCTCTTTGGGGGGGCCTTTATATGAGCAGTTCTTC. Its translation is CASSSLGGPLYEQFF. The J gene is TRBJ2-1, the V gene TRBV7-3; D is perhaps TRBD2 (7 bases). The CDR3 extends over 15 amino acids. The germline V gene has CDR1 SGHTA and CDR2 FQGTGA. The V gene lost 4 bases and the J gene lost 8 bases, with 18 bases spanning the gap. Looking up the rest from reference TRBV7-3 and TRBJ2-1 gives the full variable domain: GAGVSQTPSNKVTEKGKYVELRCDPISGHTALYWYRQSLGQGPEFLIYFQGTGAADDSGLPNDRFFAVRPEGSVSTLKIQRTERGDSAVYLCASSSLGGPLYEQFFGPGTRLTVL.

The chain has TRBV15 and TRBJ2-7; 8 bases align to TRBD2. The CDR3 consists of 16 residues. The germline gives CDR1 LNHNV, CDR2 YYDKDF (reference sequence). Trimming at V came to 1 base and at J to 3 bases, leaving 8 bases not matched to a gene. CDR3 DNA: TGTGCCACCAGCAGAGGGTGGTCGGGGGGGTTCTACGAGCAGTACTTC. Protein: CATSRGWSGGFYEQYF.

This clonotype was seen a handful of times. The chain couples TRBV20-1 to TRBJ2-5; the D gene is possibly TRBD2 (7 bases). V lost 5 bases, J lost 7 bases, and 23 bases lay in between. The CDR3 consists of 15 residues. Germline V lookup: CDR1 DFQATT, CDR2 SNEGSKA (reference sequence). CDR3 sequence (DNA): TGCAGTGCTGGGCGTGGGGGGGCCACGTTCGGGACCCAGTACTTC. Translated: CSAGRGGATFGTQYF.

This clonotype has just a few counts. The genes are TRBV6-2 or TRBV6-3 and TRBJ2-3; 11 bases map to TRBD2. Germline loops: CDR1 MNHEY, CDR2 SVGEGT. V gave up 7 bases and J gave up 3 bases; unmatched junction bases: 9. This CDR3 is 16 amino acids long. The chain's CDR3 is CASNNRPSGGTDTQYF. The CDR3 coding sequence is TGTGCCAGCAACAACCGCCCTAGCGGGGGGACAGATACGCAGTATTTT.

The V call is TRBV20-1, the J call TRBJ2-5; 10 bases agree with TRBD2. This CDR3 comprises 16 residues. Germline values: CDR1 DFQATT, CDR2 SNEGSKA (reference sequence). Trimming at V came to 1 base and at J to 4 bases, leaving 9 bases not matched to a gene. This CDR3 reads CSARAIGAGGRETQYF. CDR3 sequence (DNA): TGCAGTGCTAGAGCGATCGGAGCGGGGGGGCGAGAGACCCAGTACTTC.

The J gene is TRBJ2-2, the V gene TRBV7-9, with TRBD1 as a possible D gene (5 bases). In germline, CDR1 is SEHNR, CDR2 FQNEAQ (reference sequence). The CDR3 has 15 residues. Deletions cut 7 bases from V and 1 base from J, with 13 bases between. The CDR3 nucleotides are TGTGCCAGCACCGTACAGGCCATGAACACCGGGGAGCTGTTTTTT. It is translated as CASTVQAMNTGELFF.

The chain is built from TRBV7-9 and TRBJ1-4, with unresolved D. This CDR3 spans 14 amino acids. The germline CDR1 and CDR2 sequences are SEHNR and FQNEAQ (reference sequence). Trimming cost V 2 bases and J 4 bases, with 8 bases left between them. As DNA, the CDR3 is TGTGCCAGCAGCTTAAACGGGTTTAATGAAAAACTGTTTTTT. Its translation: CASSLNGFNEKLFF.

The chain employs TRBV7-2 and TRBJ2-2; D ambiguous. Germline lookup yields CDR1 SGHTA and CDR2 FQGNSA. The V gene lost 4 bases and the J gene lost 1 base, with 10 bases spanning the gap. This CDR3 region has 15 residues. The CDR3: CASSSVTMNTGELFF. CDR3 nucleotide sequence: TGTGCCAGCAGCTCGGTCACTATGAACACCGGGGAGCTGTTTTTT.

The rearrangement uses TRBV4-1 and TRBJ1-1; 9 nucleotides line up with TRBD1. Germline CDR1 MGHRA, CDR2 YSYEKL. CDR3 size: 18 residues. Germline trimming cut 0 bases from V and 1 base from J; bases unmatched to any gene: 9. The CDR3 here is CASSQEWFPGQGNTEAFF. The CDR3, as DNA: TGCGCCAGCAGCCAAGAATGGTTCCCGGGACAGGGGAACACTGAAGCTTTCTTT.

The CDR3 nucleotides are TGCGCCAGCAGCCAAGAATCCAGGGCAACAGATACGCAGTATTTT. It encodes CASSQESRATDTQYF. V usage is TRBV4-3 and J usage is TRBJ2-3, with a weak D call TRBD1 (5 bases). V shed 0 bases and J shed 3 bases, with 10 bases lying between them. This CDR3 region has 15 residues. Germline CDR1 LGHNA, CDR2 YSLEER.